Below are 22 T cell receptor beta chains sequenced from a single sample in a study of CD8 T cells in Susac syndrome. The RNA input was roughly 0.45 to 1 ug, and it was reverse transcribed with random hexamers. TCRdb re-derived calls from the immunoSEQ multiplex PCR reads in MiXCR, one entry per CDR3 protein. Among approximately 190,000 distinct CDR3 sequences listed, around 95% were seen once. Sequenced: CD4+ T cells from PBMCs. These receptor sequences come from a human donor with Susac syndrome.

The chain employs TRBV1 and TRBJ2-5; the DNA was not used to check the table's D call, TRBD2. TRBV1 is marked as a pseudogene. CDR3 length: 17 amino acids. This CDR3 is CTSSLLLAVLFGETQYF. CDR3 nucleotide sequence: TGCACCAGCAGCCTACTACTAGCGGTTTTGTTCGGAGAGACCCAGTACTTC.

The rearrangement joins TRBV5-6 to TRBJ1-6; TRBD1 might be the D (5 bases). V lost 3 bases, J lost 5 bases, and 15 bases lay in between. This CDR3 contains 16 residues. From germline, CDR1 is SGHDT and CDR2 YYEEEE. CDR3 in DNA: TGTGCCAGCAGCTGGGGACGTAGTGGCAATAATTCACCCCTCCACTTT. Protein sequence: CASSWGRSGNNSPLHF.

This chain links TRBV18 with TRBJ1-5, with D maybe TRBD1 (5 bases). The CDR3 loop spans 15 amino acids. The V gene's germline CDR1 is KGHSH and CDR2 LQKENI. The V end lost 2 bases, the J end lost 0 bases, and 8 bases lay between the germline ends. CDR3 protein: CASSPVGGSNQPQHF. The CDR3 DNA reads TGTGCCAGCTCACCAGTCGGGGGTAGCAATCAGCCCCAGCATTTT.

J is TRBJ2-1 and V is TRBV30; weak D call: TRBD2 (6 bases). The V end was cut by 6 bases, the J end by 0 bases, with 12 bases between. The CDR3 spans 14 residues. Germline values: CDR1 GTSNPN, CDR2 SVGIG (reference sequence). CDR3 residues: CACTSEGSYNEQFF. DNA of the CDR3: TGTGCCTGCACCTCGGAGGGCTCCTACAATGAGCAGTTCTTC.

The V call is TRBV4-1, the J call TRBJ2-2, with 9 bases aligning to TRBD2. This CDR3 is 15 amino acids long. Germline V gives CDR1 MGHRA, CDR2 YSYEKL. V gave up 0 bases and J gave up 9 bases; unmatched junction bases: 5. The CDR3 sequence is CASSQDRLAGRELFF. CDR3 bases: TGCGCCAGCAGCCAAGATCGGCTAGCGGGACGGGAGCTGTTTTTT.

Written as DNA, the CDR3 is TGTGCCTGGAACCGCGGCGAACCCAGCTCCTACAATGAGCAGTTCTTC. Translated: CAWNRGEPSSYNEQFF. This chain links TRBV30 with TRBJ2-1; the D is unclear. CDR3 length equals 16 residues. Germline values: CDR1 GTSNPN, CDR2 SVGIG (reference sequence). Trimming shortened V by 4 bases and J by 0 bases, and 16 bases separated the two germline ends. The full variable domain, its missing parts supplied by reference TRBV30 and TRBJ2-1, is SQTIHQWPATLVQPVGSPLSLECTVEGTSNPNLYWYRQAAGRGLQLLFYSVGIGQISSEVPQNLSASRPQDRQFILSSKKLLLSDSGFYLCAWNRGEPSSYNEQFFGPGTRLTVL.

This chain links TRBV20-1 with TRBJ1-5; perhaps TRBD1 as D (5 bases). Germline V gives CDR1 DFQATT, CDR2 SNEGSKA (reference sequence). The CDR3 covers 15 residues. Trimming removed 4 bases at V and 3 bases at J, with 16 bases between. DNA for the CDR3: TGCAGTGCTACACAAGCGGGGACTCTCAATCAGCCCCAGCATTTT. This gives the protein CSATQAGTLNQPQHF.

The chain uses TRBV3-1 and TRBJ2-1; D may be TRBD2 (7 bases). Per the germline V gene, CDR1 is LGHDT and CDR2 is YNNKEL (reference sequence). Trimming removed 0 bases from V and 6 bases from J, with 18 bases in between. The length of the CDR3 is 17 residues. The CDR3 DNA reads TGTGCCAGCAGCCAAGATCTTTCGGGGGGCCTGATCAATGAGCAGTTCTTC. This codes for CASSQDLSGGLINEQFF.

The V call is TRBV25-1, the J call TRBJ1-2; maybe TRBD1 (5 bases). CDR1 is MGHDK, CDR2 SYGVNS, per germline. The CDR3 is made up of 14 amino acids. The V end was cut by 1 base, the J end by 8 bases, with 14 bases between. The DNA of the CDR3 is TGTGCCAGCAGTGAATTCGGGGGTTGGCTGGGCTACACCTTC. Its protein product is CASSEFGGWLGYTF.

This clonotype was seen a single time. The chain uses TRBV29-1 and TRBJ1-2; 12 bases are a match to TRBD1. The length of the CDR3 is 14 residues. J was trimmed by 7 bases and V by 6 bases; bases with no gene match: 9. Germline V lookup: CDR1 SQVTM, CDR2 ANQGSEA. CDR3 region: CSVARDRGLSGYTF. The CDR3 bases are TGCAGCGTCGCCCGGGACAGGGGGCTCTCTGGCTACACCTTC.

The chain links TRBV12-5 to TRBJ1-2, with D tentatively TRBD1 (6 bases). Germline assignment: CDR1 LGHNT and CDR2 FRNRAP. Trimming cost V 2 bases and J 6 bases, with 16 bases left between them. The CDR3 length is 15 residues. The CDR3 sequence is CASGLPPLGANGYTF. The CDR3 DNA sequence: TGTGCTAGTGGTTTGCCCCCGCTGGGGGCGAATGGCTACACCTTC.

This chain uses TRBV29-1 with TRBJ1-5, with a tentative D call TRBD1 (6 bases). Trimming pared 6 bases from V and 5 bases from J, leaving 14 bases between. Germline-derived CDR1 and CDR2 are SQVTM and ANQGSEA. The CDR3 loop spans 13 amino acids. The CDR3 DNA is TGCAGCGTCGCGGGGGGGCTCGATCAGCCCCAGCATTTT. Amino acids: CSVAGGLDQPQHF.

J is TRBJ2-1 and V is TRBV3-1; a possible D gene is TRBD1 (8 bases). With 6 bases removed from V and 7 bases from J, the gap between germline ends came to 13 bases. The CDR3 spans 13 residues. Germline CDR1 LGHDT, CDR2 YNNKEL (reference sequence). CDR3 sequence (DNA): TGTGCCAGCAGTCACAGGGGGGGGAATGAGCAGTTCTTC. Encoded protein: CASSHRGGNEQFF.

The chain is built from TRBV5-6 and TRBJ2-3; TRBD2 agrees at 7 bases. Germline CDR1 and CDR2: SGHDT and YYEEEE. The V gene end was trimmed by 3 bases and the J gene end by 4 bases; junction bases not matched to a gene: 8. CDR3 length equals 15 residues. In DNA, the CDR3 is TGTGCCAGCAGCTGGGGGGGGGATCGCTCAGATACGCAGTATTTT. This sequence encodes CASSWGGDRSDTQYF.

The V and J genes are TRBV2 and TRBJ1-1, with D hard to call. V gave up 4 bases and J gave up 1 base, with 7 bases separating them. This CDR3 spans 13 amino acids. CDR1 SNHLY and CDR2 FYNNEI come from the germline V gene. In nucleotides, the CDR3 is TGTGCCAGCAGTGCCTCAGAGAACACTGAAGCTTTCTTT. It specifies CASSASENTEAFF.

The chain is built from TRBV6-1 and TRBJ1-2, with a weak D call TRBD1 (5 bases). V shed 6 bases and J shed 3 bases, with 20 bases lying between them. Germline lookup yields CDR1 MNHNS and CDR2 SASEGT. The CDR3 has 16 residues. CDR3 bases: TGTGCCAGCAGCCCCCCGGTACGGGGGGGGGACTATGGCTACACCTTC. Amino acids: CASSPPVRGGDYGYTF.

In DNA, the CDR3 is TGTGCCAGCAGCTCCACAGGGGGGAACACCGGGGAGCTGTTTTTT. Protein: CASSSTGGNTGELFF. The genes are TRBV7-6 and TRBJ2-2; TRBD1 matches 8 bases. With V trimmed by 4 bases and J by 1 base, 2 bases remained unmatched. CDR1 and CDR2 (germline): SGHVS, FNYEAQ. CDR3 length equals 15 residues.

The gene calls are TRBV6-6 and TRBJ1-5; D remains ambiguous. Germline V gene lookup returns CDR1 MNHNY and CDR2 SVGAGI (reference sequence). V lost 6 bases to trimming and J lost 5 bases, with 14 bases between them. The CDR3 runs 14 residues. The CDR3 coding sequence is TGTGCCAGCAGCCAGGACGGGAATTATCAGCCCCAGCATTTT. Amino acid sequence: CASSQDGNYQPQHF.

This rearrangement joins TRBV12-5 to TRBJ1-5; D possibly corresponds to TRBD1 (6 bases). The CDR3 contains 15 residues. Trimming shortened V by 6 bases and J by 5 bases, and 17 bases separated the two germline ends. Germline V gives CDR1 LGHNT, CDR2 FRNRAP. CDR3 protein: CASGNTGYQDQPQHF. DNA for the CDR3: TGTGCTAGTGGCAACACAGGGTACCAAGATCAGCCCCAGCATTTT.

CDR3: CASSPLTGQPQHF. The CDR3 DNA sequence: TGTGCCAGCAGTCCCCTTACAGGTCAGCCCCAGCATTTT. This chain joins TRBV12-3 or TRBV12-4 and TRBJ1-5, with D perhaps TRBD1 (5 bases). V was shortened by 5 bases and J by 6 bases, with 11 bases between the two germline ends. The length of the CDR3 is 13 residues.

The V and J genes are TRBV27 and TRBJ1-6; no clear D gene. The CDR3 runs 13 residues. The V end was cut by 4 bases, the J end by 13 bases, with 14 bases between. The germline V gene has CDR1 MNHEY and CDR2 SMNVEV (reference sequence). CDR3 in DNA: TGTGCCAGCAGTTCGTCTATCGGTGACCCCCTCCACTTT. Its protein product is CASSSSIGDPLHF.

The chain is built from TRBV4-2 and TRBJ2-1; 9 bases are a match to TRBD1. The CDR3 extends over 17 amino acids. Looked up from germline, CDR1 is LGHNA and CDR2 is YNFKEQ. The V gene end was trimmed by 2 bases and the J gene end by 5 bases; junction bases not matched to a gene: 10. The CDR3 protein is CASSQPGAGTGNNEQFF. In DNA form, the CDR3 reads TGTGCCAGCAGCCAACCGGGGGCCGGGACAGGGAACAATGAGCAGTTCTTC.